The TCR beta chain under discussion was sequenced for a study of blood T cell repertoires in COVID-19. Study in general: T cells, B-cell-depleted T cells, or PBMCs provided the cDNA or gDNA that served as material.

Clones were read by immunoSEQ multiplex PCR, and TCRdb kept only the in-frame ones, dropping some. This repertoire shows just over 350,000 clones, approximately 86% found once; its top ten account for 7% to 7.5%. This clone was counted once. V was clipped by 0 bases and J by 2 bases; unmatched bases: 4. Germline V gene lookup returns CDR1 SGHDT and CDR2 YYEEEE. The CDR3 spans 15 residues. Input material: peripheral blood. This TCR came from an older woman with COVID-19, enrolled during active disease. The chain carries TRBV5-6 and TRBJ2-7, with 8 bases lining up with TRBD1. The CDR3 loop reads CASSLVTGVPYEQYF. CDR3 in DNA: TGTGCCAGCAGCTTGGTGACAGGGGTTCCCTACGAGCAGTACTTC.